This TCR beta chain was sequenced for a study of T cell clonotyping in hematopoietic cell transplantation (TCRdb year 2021). At the level of the whole study: Pretransplant samples from recipients were collected after cytoreduction. Recruitment of patients ran from 2015 to early 2017, and follow-up continued until late 2020 or until death. A total of 110 to 150 blood samples were collected in the study from 35 consecutive transplant recipients and their related donors. Broader findings and caveats from the paper: Sample size was limited, and cells were not sorted, so CD4 and CD8 repertoire contributions could not be separated. Inverse Simpson Index values from donors and from recipients before transplant predicted broader TCR repertoire diversity after transplant. After transplant, TCR diversity in recipients dropped, and pathologically expanded clonotypes climbed progressively between day 30 and day 180. Recipient repertoires showed only a small fraction of overlap with donor repertoires, and over 95% appeared de novo at the given depth.

TCR beta CDR3 regions were amplified from genomic DNA with the immunoSEQ assay, a bias-controlled multiplex PCR using V- and J-specific primers. A second PCR step added a proprietary barcode and Illumina adapter sequences to the CDR3 amplicons. CDR3 libraries were sequenced on an Illumina MiSeq instrument. Turning to the authors' computational methods: Export and quality control were handled in immunoSEQ Analyzer 3.0, while downstream analyses relied on R Bioconductor and Immunarch. Only productive rearrangements within the normalized downsampled data set were used in the calculation of repertoire metrics. Clonotypes larger than 5 templates in the normalized cohort were defined as pathologically expanded. The Inverse Simpson Index was used to measure repertoire diversity. The non-normalized data set was used for CMV-specificity analyses so that all clonotypes could be captured. TCRdb took this table from immuneACCESS and kept in-frame rearrangements with V and J called. Such tables lack part of the clones; where checked against another copy, unresolved V genes explain under half of the gap, and the rest is unexplained. D and trimming come from the DNA, and the V and J calls and clone size come from that table. Here the sample has roughly 45,000 clones; about nine tenths occur a single time. Together, the top ten hold under 7% of the sample.

In the germline V gene (reference sequence), CDR1 corresponds to MNHEY and CDR2 to SMNVEV. Cut back by 5 bases and 6 bases, the V and J ends lie 12 bases apart. The CDR3 goes from the cysteine to the phenylalanine over 13 residues. The CDR3 DNA has 39 bases and is translated from base 1. Concerning this clone itself: Its antigen is not yet known. One base away there is no much larger clone; base qualities are not given.

The meaning of the sample's time point label: recipient sample about 28 days before transplant, after cytoreduction. Blood from recipients was drawn roughly 28 days before transplant, then again at days 30, 100 and 180 after transplant. Nuclei Lysis Solution was used to extract genomic DNA from fresh or cryopreserved unfractionated peripheral blood mononuclear cells. This TCR came from a man in his fifties or sixties with biphenotypic leukemia. Some clones in this sample may be carry-over from other donors' samples. The rearranged chain carries TRBV27 and TRBJ2-3; the D gene could be TRBD1 or TRBD2, each one agreeing over 5 bases. The sample in question was peripheral blood mononuclear cells, obtained before stem cell transplant. In nucleotide form, the sequence is TGTGCCAGCAGTCCCCGGGGCCTTGATACGCAGTATTTT. It translates to CASSPRGLDTQYF.